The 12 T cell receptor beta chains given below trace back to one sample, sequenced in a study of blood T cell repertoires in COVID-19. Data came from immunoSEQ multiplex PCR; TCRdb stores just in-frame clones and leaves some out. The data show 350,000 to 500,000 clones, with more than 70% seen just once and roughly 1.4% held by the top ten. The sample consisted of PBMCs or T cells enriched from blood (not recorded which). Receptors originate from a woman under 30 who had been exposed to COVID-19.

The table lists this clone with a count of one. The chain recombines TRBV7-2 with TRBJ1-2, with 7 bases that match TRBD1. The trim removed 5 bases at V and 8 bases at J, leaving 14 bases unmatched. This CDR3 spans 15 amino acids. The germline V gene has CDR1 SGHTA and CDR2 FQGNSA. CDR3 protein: CASSPEGQGVGGYTF. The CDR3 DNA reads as TGTGCCAGCAGCCCGGAGGGCCAGGGGGTAGGGGGCTACACCTTC.

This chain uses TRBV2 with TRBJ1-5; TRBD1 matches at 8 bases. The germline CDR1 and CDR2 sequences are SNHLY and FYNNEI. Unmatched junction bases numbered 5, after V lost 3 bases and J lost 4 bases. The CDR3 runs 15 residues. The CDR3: CASSETTGGNQPQHF. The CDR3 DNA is TGTGCCAGCAGTGAGACTACAGGGGGGAATCAGCCCCAGCATTTT. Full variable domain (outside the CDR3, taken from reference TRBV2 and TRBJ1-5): EPEVTQTPSHQVTQMGQEVILRCVPISNHLYFYWYRQILGQKVEFLVSFYNNEISEKSEIFDDQFSVERPDGSNFTLKIRSTKLEDSAMYFCASSETTGGNQPQHFGDGTRLSIL.

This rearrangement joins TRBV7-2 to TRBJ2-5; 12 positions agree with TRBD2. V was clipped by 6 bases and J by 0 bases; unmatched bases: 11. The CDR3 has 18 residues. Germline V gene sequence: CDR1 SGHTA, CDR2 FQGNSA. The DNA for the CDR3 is TGTGCCAGCAGTTTACAGGCTAGCGGGGGGGCTAACCAAGAGACCCAGTACTTC. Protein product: CASSLQASGGANQETQYF.

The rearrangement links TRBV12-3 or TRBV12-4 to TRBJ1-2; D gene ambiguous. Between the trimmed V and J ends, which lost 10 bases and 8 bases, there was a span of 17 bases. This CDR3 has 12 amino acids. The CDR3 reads CATTAGSSGYTF. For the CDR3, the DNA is TGTGCCACCACCGCGGGTTCGTCAGGCTACACCTTC.

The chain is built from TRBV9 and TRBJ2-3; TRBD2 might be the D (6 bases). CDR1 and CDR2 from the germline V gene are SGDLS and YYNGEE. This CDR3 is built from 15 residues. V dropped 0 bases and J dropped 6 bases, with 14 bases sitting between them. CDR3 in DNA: TGTGCCAGCAGCGTAGCCGGGGGAAGTTGGGATACGCAGTATTTT. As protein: CASSVAGGSWDTQYF.

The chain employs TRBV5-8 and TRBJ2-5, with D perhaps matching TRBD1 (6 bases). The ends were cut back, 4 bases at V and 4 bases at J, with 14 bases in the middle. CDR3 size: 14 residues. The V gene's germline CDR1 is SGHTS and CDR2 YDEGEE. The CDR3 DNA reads TGTGCCAGCAGCGGCGGACAGAGGGTAGAGACCCAGTACTTC. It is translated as CASSGGQRVETQYF. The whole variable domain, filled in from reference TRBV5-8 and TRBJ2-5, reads EAGVTQSPTHLIKTRGQQATLRCSPISGHTSVYWYQQALGLGLQFLLWYDEGEERNRGNFPPRFSGRQFPNYSSELNVNALELEDSALYLCASSGGQRVETQYFGPGTRLLVL.

The CDR3, as DNA: TGTGCCAGCAGTTACAACGGACTAGCGGCTTACAATGAGCAGTTCTTC. Amino acid sequence: CASSYNGLAAYNEQFF. The J gene is TRBJ2-1, the V gene TRBV6-2 or TRBV6-3; 10 nucleotides match TRBD2. The CDR3 totals 16 residues. In germline, CDR1 is MNHEY, CDR2 SVGEGT. V gave up 2 bases and J gave up 4 bases; unmatched junction bases: 5.

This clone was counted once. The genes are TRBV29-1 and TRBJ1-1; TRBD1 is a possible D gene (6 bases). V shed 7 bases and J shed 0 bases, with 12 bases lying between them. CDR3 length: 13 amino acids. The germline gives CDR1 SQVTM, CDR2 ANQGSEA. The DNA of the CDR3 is TGCAGCGCGGCGGGACAATTGAACACTGAAGCTTTCTTT. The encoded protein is CSAAGQLNTEAFF.

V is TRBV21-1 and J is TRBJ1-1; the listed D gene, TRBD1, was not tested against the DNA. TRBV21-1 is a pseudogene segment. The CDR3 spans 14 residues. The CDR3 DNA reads TGTGCCAGCCCCGCCACAGGGATGAACACTGAAGCTTTCTTT. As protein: CASPATGMNTEAFF.

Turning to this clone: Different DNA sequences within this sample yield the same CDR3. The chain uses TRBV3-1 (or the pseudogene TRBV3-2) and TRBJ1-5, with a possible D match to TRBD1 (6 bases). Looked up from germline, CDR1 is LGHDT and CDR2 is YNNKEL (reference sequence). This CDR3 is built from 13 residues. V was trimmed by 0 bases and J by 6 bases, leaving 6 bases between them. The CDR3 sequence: CASSQDRGQPQHF. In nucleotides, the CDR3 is TGTGCCAGCAGCCAAGACAGGGGTCAGCCCCAGCATTTT.

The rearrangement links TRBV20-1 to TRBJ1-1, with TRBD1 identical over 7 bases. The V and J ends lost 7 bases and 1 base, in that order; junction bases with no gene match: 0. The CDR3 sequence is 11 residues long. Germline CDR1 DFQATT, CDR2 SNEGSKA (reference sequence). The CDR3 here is CSDRGNTEAFF. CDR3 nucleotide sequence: TGCAGTGACAGGGGGAACACTGAAGCTTTCTTT.

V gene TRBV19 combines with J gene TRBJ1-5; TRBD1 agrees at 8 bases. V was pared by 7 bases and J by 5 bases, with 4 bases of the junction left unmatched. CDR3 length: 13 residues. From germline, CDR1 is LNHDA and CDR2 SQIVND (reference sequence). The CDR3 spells CASTGTGDQPQHF. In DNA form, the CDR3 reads TGTGCCAGTACCGGGACAGGCGATCAGCCCCAGCATTTT.